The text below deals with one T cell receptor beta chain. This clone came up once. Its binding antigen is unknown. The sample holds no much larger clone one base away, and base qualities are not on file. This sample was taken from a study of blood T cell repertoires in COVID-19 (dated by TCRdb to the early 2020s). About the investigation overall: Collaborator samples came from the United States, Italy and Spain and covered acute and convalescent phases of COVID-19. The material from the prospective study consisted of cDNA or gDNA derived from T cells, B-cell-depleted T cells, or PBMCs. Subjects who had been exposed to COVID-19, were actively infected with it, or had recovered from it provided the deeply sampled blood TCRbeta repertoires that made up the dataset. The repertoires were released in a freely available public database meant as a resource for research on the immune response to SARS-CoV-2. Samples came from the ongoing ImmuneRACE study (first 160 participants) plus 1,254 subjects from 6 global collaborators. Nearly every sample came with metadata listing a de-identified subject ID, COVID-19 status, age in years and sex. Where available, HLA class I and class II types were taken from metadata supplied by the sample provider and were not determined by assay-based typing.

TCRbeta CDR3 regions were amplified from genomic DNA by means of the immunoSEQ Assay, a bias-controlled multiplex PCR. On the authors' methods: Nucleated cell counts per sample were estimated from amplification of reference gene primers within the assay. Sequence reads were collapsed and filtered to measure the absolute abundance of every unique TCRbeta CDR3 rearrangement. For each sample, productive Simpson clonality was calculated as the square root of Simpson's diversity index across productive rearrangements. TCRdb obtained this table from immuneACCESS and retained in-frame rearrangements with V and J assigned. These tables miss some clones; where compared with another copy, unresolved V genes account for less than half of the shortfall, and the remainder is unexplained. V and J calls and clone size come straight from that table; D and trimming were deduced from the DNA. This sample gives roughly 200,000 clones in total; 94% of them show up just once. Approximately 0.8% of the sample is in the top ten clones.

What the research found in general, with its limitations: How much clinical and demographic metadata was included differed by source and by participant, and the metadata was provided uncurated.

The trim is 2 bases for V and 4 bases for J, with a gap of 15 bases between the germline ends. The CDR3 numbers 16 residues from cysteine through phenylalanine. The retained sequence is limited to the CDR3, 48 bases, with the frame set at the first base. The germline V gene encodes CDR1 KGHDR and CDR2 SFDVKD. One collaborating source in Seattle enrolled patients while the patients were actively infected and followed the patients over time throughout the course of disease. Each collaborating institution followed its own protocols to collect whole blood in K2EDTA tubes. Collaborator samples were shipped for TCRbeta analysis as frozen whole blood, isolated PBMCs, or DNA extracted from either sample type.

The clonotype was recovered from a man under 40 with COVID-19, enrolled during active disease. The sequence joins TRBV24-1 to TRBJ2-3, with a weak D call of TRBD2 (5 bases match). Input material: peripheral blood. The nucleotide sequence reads TGTGCCACCAGTGATTCACTAGAAGACCCGGCAGATACGCAGTATTTT. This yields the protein CATSDSLEDPADTQYF.